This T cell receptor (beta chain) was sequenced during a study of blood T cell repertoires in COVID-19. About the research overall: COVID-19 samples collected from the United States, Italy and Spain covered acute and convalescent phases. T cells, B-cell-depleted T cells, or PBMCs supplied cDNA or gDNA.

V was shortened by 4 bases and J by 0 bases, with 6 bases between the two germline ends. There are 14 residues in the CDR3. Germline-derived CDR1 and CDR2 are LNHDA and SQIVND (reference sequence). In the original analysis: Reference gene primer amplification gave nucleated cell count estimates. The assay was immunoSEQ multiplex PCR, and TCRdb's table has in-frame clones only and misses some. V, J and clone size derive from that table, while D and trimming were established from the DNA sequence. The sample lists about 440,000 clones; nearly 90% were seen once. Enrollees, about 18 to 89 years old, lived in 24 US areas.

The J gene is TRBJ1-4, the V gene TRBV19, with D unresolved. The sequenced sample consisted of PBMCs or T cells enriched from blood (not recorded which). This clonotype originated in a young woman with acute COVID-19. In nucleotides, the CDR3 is TGTGCCAGTAGTAACGGTGCAACTAATGAAAAACTGTTTTTT. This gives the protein CASSNGATNEKLFF.